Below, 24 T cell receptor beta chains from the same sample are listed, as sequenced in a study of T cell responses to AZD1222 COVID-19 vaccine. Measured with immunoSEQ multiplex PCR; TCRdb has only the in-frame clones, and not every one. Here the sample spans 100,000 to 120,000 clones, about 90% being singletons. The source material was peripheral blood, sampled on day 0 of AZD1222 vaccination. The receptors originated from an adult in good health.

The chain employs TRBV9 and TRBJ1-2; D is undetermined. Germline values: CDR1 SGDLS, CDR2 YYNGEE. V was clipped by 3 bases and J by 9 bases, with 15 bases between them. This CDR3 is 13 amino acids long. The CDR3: CASSGDPVGSYTF. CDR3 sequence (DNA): TGTGCCAGCAGCGGTGACCCGGTGGGGAGCTACACCTTC.

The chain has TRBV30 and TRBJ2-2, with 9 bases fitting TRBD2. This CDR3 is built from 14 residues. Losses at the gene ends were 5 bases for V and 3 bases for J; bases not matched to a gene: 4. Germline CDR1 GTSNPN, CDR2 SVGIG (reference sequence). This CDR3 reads CAWAGGLDTGELFF. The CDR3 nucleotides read TGTGCCTGGGCGGGGGGGCTTGACACCGGGGAGCTGTTTTTT.

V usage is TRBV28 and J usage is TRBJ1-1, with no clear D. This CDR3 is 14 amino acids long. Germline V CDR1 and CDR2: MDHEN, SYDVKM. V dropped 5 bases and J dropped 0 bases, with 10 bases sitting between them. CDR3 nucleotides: TGTGCCAGCAGTCCGACATCCATGAACACTGAAGCTTTCTTT. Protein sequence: CASSPTSMNTEAFF. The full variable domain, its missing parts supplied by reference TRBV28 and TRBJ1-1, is DVKVTQSSRYLVKRTGEKVFLECVQDMDHENMFWYRQDPGLGLRLIYFSYDVKMKEKGDIPEGYSVSREKKERFSLILESASTNQTSMYLCASSPTSMNTEAFFGQGTRLTVV.

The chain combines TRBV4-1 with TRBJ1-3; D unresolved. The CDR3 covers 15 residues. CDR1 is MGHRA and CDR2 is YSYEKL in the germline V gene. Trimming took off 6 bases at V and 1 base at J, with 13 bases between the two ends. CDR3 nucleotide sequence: TGCGCCAGCAGTCTTACACTAATTTCTGGAAACACCATATATTTT. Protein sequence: CASSLTLISGNTIYF.

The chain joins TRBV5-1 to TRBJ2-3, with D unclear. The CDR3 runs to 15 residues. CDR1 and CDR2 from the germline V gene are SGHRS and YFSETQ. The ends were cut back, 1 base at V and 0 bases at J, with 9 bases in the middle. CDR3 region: CASSLMGLSTDTQYF. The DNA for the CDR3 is TGCGCCAGCAGCTTGATGGGTCTTAGCACAGATACGCAGTATTTT.

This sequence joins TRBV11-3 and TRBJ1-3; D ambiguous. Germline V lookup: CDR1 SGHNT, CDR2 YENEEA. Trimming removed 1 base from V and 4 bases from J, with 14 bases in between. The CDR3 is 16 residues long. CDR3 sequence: CASSLASGTGGNTIYF. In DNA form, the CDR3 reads TGTGCCAGCAGCTTAGCATCGGGCACGGGAGGAAACACCATATATTTT.

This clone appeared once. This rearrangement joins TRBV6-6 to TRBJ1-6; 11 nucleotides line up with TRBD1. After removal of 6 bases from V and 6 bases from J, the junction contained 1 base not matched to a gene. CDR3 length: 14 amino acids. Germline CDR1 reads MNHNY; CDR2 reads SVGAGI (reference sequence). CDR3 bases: TGTGCCAGCAGGGACAGGGGGCCTAATTCACCCCTCCACTTT. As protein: CASRDRGPNSPLHF.

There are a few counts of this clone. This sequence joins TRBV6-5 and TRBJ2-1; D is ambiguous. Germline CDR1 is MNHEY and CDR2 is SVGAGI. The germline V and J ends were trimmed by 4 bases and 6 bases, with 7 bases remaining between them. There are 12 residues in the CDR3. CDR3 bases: TGTGCCAGCAGTTCCTTTACCAATGAGCAGTTCTTC. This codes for CASSSFTNEQFF.

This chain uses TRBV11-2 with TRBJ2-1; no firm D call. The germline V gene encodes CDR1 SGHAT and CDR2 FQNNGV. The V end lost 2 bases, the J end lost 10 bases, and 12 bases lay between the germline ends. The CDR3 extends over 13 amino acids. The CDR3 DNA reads TGTGCCAGCAGCTTAAGGAGAGCCCGGGAGCAGTTCTTC. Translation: CASSLRRAREQFF.

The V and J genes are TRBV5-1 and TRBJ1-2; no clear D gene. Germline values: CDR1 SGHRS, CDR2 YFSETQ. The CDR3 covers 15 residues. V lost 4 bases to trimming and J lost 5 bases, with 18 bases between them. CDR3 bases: TGCGCCAGCAGCCCGGAAAGTCATGCAGGTTATGGCTACACCTTC. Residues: CASSPESHAGYGYTF.

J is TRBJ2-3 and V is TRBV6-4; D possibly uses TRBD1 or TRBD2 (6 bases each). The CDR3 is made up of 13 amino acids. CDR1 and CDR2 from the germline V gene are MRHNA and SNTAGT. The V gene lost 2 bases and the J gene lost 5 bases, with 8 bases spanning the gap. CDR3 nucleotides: TGTGCCAGCAGTGACGGAGGGGGAGATACGCAGTATTTT. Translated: CASSDGGGDTQYF.

In DNA form, the CDR3 reads TGTGCCAGCTTGGGTCTGAACACCGGGGAGCTGTTTTTT. This codes for CASLGLNTGELFF. The chain carries TRBV18 and TRBJ2-2; D gene ambiguous. This CDR3 is 13 amino acids long. From germline, CDR1 is KGHSH and CDR2 LQKENI. Trimming left V 7 bases short and J 1 base short, with 7 bases between.

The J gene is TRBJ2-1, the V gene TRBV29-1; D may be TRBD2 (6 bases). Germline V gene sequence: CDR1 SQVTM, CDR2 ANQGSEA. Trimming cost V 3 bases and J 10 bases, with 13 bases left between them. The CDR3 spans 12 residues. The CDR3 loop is CSVDGGSEEQFF. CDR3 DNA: TGCAGCGTTGACGGGGGTTCGGAAGAGCAGTTCTTC.

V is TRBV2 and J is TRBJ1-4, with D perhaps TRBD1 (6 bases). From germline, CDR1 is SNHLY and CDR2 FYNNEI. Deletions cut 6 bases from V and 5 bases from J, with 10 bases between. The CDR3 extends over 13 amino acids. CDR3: CASRTGRNEKLFF. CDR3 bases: TGTGCCAGCAGGACAGGTCGAAATGAAAAACTGTTTTTT.

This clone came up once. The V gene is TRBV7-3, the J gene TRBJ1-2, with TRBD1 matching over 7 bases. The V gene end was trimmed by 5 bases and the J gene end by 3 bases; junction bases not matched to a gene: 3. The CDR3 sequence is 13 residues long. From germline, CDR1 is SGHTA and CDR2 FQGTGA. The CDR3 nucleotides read TGTGCCAGCAGCGCCCAGGGGGACTATGGCTACACCTTC. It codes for CASSAQGDYGYTF. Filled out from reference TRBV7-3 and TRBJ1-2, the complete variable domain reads GAGVSQTPSNKVTEKGKYVELRCDPISGHTALYWYRQSLGQGPEFLIYFQGTGAADDSGLPNDRFFAVRPEGSVSTLKIQRTERGDSAVYLCASSAQGDYGYTFGSGTRLTVV.

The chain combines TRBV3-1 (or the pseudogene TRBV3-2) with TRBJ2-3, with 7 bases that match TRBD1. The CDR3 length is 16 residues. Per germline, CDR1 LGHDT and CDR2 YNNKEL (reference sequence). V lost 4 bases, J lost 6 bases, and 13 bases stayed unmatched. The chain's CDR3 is CASSLGTAIPEDTQYF. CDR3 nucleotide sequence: TGTGCCAGCAGCCTCGGGACAGCCATTCCTGAGGATACGCAGTATTTT.

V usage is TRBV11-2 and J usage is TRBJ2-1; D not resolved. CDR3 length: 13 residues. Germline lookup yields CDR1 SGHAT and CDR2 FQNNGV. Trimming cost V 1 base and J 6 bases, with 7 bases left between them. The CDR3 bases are TGTGCCAGCAGCTTAGTTACCGTCAATGAGCAGTTCTTC. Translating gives CASSLVTVNEQFF.

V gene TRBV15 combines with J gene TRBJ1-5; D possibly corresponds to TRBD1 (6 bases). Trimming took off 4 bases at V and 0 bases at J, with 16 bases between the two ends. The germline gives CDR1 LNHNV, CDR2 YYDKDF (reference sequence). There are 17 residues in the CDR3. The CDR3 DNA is TGTGCCACCAGCACCCCCGGACAGTCATATAGCAATCAGCCCCAGCATTTT. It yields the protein CATSTPGQSYSNQPQHF.

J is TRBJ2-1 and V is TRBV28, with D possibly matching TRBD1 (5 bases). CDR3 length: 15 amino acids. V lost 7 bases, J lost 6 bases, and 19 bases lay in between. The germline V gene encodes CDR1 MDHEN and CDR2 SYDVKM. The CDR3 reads CASTVGQGTFNEQFF. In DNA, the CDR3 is TGTGCCAGCACCGTGGGGCAGGGAACTTTCAATGAGCAGTTCTTC.

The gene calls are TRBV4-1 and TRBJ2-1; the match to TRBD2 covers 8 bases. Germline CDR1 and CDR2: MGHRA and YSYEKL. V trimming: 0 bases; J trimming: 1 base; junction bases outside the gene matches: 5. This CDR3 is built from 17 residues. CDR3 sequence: CASSQDRLAGSYNEQFF. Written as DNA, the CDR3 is TGCGCCAGCAGCCAAGATCGGCTAGCGGGTTCCTACAATGAGCAGTTCTTC.

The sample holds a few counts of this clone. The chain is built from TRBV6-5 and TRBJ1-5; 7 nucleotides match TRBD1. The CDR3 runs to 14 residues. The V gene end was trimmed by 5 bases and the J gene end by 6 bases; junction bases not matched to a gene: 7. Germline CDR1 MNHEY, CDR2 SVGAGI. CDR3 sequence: CASSTGERSQPQHF. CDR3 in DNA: TGTGCCAGCAGTACAGGGGAGCGGAGTCAGCCCCAGCATTTT.

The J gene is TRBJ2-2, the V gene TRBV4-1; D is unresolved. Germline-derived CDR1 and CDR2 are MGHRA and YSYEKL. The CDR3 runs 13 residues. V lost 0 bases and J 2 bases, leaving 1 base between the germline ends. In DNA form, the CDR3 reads TGCGCCAGCAGCCAAGAAAACACCGGGGAGCTGTTTTTT. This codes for CASSQENTGELFF.

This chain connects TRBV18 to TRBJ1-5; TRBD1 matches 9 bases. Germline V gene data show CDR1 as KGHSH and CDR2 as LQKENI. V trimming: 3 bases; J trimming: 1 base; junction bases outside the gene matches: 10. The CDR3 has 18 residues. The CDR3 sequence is CASSPGQGSGSSNQPQHF. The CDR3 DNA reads TGTGCCAGCTCACCGGGACAGGGCTCCGGCTCAAGCAATCAGCCCCAGCATTTT.

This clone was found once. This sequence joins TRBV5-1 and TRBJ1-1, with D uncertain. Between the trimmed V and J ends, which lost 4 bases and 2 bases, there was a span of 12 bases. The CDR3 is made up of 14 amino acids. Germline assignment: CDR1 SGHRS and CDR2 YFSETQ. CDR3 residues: CASSVQTSNTEAFF. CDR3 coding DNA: TGCGCCAGCAGCGTACAGACATCCAACACTGAAGCTTTCTTT. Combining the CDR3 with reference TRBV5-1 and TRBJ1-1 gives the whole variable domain KAGVTQTPRYLIKTRGQQVTLSCSPISGHRSVSWYQQTPGQGLQFLFEYFSETQRNKGNFPGRFSGRQFSNSRSEMNVSTLELGDSALYLCASSVQTSNTEAFFGQGTRLTVV.